This TCR beta chain was identified in a study of cytomegalovirus exposure and HLA in healthy donors. General study points: As was reported, the classifier diagnosed cytomegalovirus status with high specificity and sensitivity.

About this clone: Its antigen remains unidentified.

Use of 60 Vbeta and 13 Jbeta primers characterized the PCR. Profiled with immunoSEQ multiplex PCR; TCRdb holds only in-frame clones, not every one. The sample gives around 100,000 clones, approximately 84% of which show up once; around 1.9% is in the top ten. The CDR3 is 15 amino acids. V lost 6 bases, J lost 5 bases, and 17 bases lay in between. Looked up from germline, CDR1 is SNHLY and CDR2 is FYNNEI. The V call is TRBV2, the J call TRBJ1-5, with TRBD1 as a possible D gene (6 bases). Material: PBMCs. The clonotype was recovered from a man aged 18 to 30 in good health and CMV-seronegative. The CDR3 DNA reads as TGTGCCAGCAGAGAACAGGGAAGCTCAGATCAGCCCCAGCATTTT. It translates to CASREQGSSDQPQHF.